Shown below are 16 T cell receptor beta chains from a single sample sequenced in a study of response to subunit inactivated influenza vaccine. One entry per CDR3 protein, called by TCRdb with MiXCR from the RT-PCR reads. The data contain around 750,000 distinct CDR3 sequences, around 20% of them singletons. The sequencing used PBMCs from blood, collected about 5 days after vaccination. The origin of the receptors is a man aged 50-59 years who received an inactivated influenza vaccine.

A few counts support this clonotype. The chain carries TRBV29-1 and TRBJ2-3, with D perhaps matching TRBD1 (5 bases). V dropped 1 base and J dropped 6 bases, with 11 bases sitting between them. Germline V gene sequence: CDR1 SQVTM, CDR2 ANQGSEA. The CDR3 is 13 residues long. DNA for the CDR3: TGCAGCGTTGAAGGGGGCATAAAGGATACGCAGTATTTT. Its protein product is CSVEGGIKDTQYF.

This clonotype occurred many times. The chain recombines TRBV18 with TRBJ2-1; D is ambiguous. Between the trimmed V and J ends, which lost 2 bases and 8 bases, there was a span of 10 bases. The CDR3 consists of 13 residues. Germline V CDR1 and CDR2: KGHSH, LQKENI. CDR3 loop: CASSPVTPYEQFF. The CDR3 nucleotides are TGTGCCAGCTCACCAGTCACTCCCTATGAGCAGTTCTTC.

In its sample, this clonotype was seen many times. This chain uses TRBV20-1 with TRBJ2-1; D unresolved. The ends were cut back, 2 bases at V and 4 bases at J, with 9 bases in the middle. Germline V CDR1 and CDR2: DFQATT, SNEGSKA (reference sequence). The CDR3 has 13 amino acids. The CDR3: CSARSRAYNEQFF. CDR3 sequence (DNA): TGCAGTGCTAGATCCCGGGCTTACAATGAGCAGTTCTTC.

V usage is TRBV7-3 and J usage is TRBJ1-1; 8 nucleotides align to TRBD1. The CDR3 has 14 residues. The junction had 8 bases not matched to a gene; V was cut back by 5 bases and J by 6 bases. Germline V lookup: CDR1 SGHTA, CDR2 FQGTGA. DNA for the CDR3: TGTGCCAGCAGCATCGACAGGGGTCTTTCTGAAGCTTTCTTT. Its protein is CASSIDRGLSEAFF.

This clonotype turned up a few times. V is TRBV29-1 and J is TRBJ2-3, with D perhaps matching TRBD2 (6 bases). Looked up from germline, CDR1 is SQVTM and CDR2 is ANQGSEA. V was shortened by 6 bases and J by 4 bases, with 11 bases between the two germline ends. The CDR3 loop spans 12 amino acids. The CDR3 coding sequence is TGCAGCGTAGCGGGTTCAGCAGATACGCAGTATTTT. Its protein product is CSVAGSADTQYF.

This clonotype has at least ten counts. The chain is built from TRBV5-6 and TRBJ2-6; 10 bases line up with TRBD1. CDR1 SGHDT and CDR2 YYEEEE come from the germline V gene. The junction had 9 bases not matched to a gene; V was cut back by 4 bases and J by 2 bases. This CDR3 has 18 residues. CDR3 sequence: CASSQPGQGIPGANVLTF. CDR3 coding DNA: TGTGCCAGCAGCCAGCCGGGACAGGGGATTCCTGGGGCCAACGTCCTGACTTTC. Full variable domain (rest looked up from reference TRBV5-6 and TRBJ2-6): DAGVTQSPTHLIKTRGQQVTLRCSPKSGHDTVSWYQQALGQGPQFIFQYYEEEERQRGNFPDRFSGHQFPNYSSELNVNALLLGDSALYLCASSQPGQGIPGANVLTFGAGSRLTVL.

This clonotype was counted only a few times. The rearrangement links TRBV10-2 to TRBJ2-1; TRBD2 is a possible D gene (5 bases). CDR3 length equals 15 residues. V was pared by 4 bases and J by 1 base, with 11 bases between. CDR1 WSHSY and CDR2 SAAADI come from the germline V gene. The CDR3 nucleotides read TGCGCCAGCAGTGGGGTCGGGGTGTCCTACAATGAGCAGTTCTTC. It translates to CASSGVGVSYNEQFF.

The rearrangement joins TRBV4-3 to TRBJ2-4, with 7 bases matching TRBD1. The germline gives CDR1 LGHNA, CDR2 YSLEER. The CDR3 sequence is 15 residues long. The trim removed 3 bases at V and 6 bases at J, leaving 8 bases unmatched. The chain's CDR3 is CASSQTTGSGNIQYF. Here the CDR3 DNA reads TGCGCCAGCAGCCAGACGACAGGGAGCGGAAACATTCAGTACTTC.

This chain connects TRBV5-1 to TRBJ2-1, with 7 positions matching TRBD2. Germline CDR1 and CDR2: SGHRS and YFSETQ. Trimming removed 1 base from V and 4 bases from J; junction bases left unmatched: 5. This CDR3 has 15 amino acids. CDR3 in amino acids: CASSLNSGDYNEQFF. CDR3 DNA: TGCGCCAGCAGCTTGAACAGCGGGGATTACAATGAGCAGTTCTTC.

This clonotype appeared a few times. CDR3 nucleotides: TGTGCCAGCAGCTTAGGGCTAGCGGGATGGGAGACCCAGTACTTC. Translating it yields CASSLGLAGWETQYF. The rearrangement links TRBV7-2 to TRBJ2-5; TRBD2 aligns across 9 bases. Germline V lookup: CDR1 SGHTA, CDR2 FQGNSA. The V and J ends lost 1 base and 5 bases, in that order; junction bases with no gene match: 5. The CDR3 contains 15 residues. Together with reference TRBV7-2 and TRBJ2-5, the CDR3 gives the full variable domain: GAGVSQSPSNKVTEKGKDVELRCDPISGHTALYWYRQSLGQGLEFLIYFQGNSAPDKSGLPSDRFSAERTGGSVSTLTIQRTQQEDSAVYLCASSLGLAGWETQYFGPGTRLLVL.

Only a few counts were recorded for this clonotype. The CDR3 here is CASSYPGTHNQPQHF. Written as DNA, the CDR3 is TGTGCCAGCAGTTACCCCGGGACACACAATCAGCCCCAGCATTTT. This chain joins TRBV6-2 or TRBV6-3 and TRBJ1-5; TRBD1 is a possible D gene (6 bases). Looked up from germline, CDR1 is MNHEY and CDR2 is SVGEGT. Trimming cost V 2 bases and J 3 bases, with 11 bases left between them. The length of the CDR3 is 15 residues.

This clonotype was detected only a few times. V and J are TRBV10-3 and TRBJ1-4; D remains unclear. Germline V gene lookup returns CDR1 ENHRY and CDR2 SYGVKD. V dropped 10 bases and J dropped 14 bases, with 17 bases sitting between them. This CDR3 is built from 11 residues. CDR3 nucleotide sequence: TGTGCCACCCGAGGGTCTGAGTATCTGTTTTTT. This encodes CATRGSEYLFF.

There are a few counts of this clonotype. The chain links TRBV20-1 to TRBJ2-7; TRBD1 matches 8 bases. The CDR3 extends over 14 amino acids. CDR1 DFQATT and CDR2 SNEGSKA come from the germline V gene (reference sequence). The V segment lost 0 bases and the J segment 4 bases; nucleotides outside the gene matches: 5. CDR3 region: CSARDQGANYEQYF. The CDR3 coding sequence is TGCAGTGCTAGAGATCAGGGGGCCAATTACGAGCAGTACTTC.

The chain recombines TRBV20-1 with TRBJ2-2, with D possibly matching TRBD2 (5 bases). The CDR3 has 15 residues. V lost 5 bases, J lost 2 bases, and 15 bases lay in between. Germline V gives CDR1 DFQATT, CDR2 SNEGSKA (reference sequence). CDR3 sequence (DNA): TGCAGTGCTCAAAGAAGGAGCGGCAACACCGGGGAGCTGTTTTTT. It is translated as CSAQRRSGNTGELFF.

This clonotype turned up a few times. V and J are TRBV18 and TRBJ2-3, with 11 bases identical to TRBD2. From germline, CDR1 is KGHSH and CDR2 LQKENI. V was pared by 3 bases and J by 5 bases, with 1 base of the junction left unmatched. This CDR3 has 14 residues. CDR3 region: CASSPTSGEDTQYF. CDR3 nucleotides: TGTGCCAGCTCACCGACTAGCGGGGAAGATACGCAGTATTTT.

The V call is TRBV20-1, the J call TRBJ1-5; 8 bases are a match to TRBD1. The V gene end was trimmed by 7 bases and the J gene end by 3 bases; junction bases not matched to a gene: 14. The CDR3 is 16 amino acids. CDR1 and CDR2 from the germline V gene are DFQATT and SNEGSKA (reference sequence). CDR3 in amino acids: CSVTEGQDRVNQPQHF. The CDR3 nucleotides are TGCAGTGTAACGGAGGGCCAGGACAGGGTCAATCAGCCCCAGCATTTT.